This passage covers 20 T cell receptor beta chains from one sample sequenced in a study of blood T cell repertoires in COVID-19. TCRdb's copy holds only in-frame clones and misses some; the assay was immunoSEQ multiplex PCR. The data show about 52,000 clones, about four fifths seen once. The source material was peripheral blood. Receptors were obtained from a man at least 80 years old with COVID-19, enrolled during active disease.

The V call is TRBV5-4, the J call TRBJ2-1, with 7 bases matching TRBD2. The CDR3 has 16 amino acids. Germline-derived CDR1 and CDR2 are SGHNT and YYREEE (reference sequence). Trimming cost V 4 bases and J 6 bases; bases outside gene matches: 13. For the CDR3, the DNA is TGTGCCAGCAGCACCGGGGCAGTTGGGGGGGTCAATGAGCAGTTCTTC. Protein product: CASSTGAVGGVNEQFF.

The J gene is TRBJ2-3, the V gene TRBV2, with D unresolved. The V and J ends lost 4 bases and 1 base respectively, with 9 bases between them. The germline V gene encodes CDR1 SNHLY and CDR2 FYNNEI. The CDR3 has 14 amino acids. CDR3 DNA sequence: TGTGCCAGCAGTGGGGCTTCGGGCACAGATACGCAGTATTTT. Amino acids: CASSGASGTDTQYF.

The V and J genes are TRBV24-1 and TRBJ1-2; 9 nucleotides line up with TRBD1. Germline CDR1 reads KGHDR; CDR2 reads SFDVKD. V lost 7 bases and J lost 3; bases outside the gene matches: 8. This CDR3 is 15 amino acids long. The CDR3 spells CATSRGQGSDYGYTF. CDR3 sequence (DNA): TGTGCCACCAGCAGGGGACAGGGTTCTGACTATGGCTACACCTTC.

The chain is built from TRBV9 and TRBJ1-2; D remains ambiguous. CDR1 and CDR2 from the germline V gene are SGDLS and YYNGEE. The V gene lost 4 bases and the J gene lost 1 base, with 17 bases spanning the gap. The CDR3 covers 16 residues. This CDR3 reads CASSRSPEPFNYGYTF. The CDR3 DNA sequence: TGTGCCAGCAGCCGGTCCCCTGAACCCTTTAACTATGGCTACACCTTC.

The CDR3 protein is CASSLQASPSTDTQYF. CDR3 in DNA: TGCGCCAGCAGCTTGCAGGCCTCCCCCAGCACAGATACGCAGTATTTT. V and J are TRBV5-1 and TRBJ2-3; unclear D gene. The CDR3 consists of 16 residues. CDR1 and CDR2 from the germline V gene are SGHRS and YFSETQ. V shed 1 base and J shed 0 bases, with 12 bases lying between them.

The V call is TRBV9, the J call TRBJ1-1; D call uncertain. This CDR3 has 21 residues. CDR1 SGDLS and CDR2 YYNGEE come from the germline V gene. Between the trimmed V and J ends, which lost 3 bases and 2 bases, there was a span of 32 bases. CDR3 loop: CASSANVWASAPIRSNTEAFF. CDR3 DNA: TGTGCCAGCAGCGCTAACGTCTGGGCGTCTGCCCCGATCCGATCAAACACTGAAGCTTTCTTT. The entire variable domain, with the rest obtained from reference TRBV9 and TRBJ1-1, is as follows: DSGVTQTPKHLITATGQRVTLRCSPRSGDLSVYWYQQSLDQGLQFLIQYYNGEERAKGNILERFSAQQFPDLHSELNLSSLELGDSALYFCASSANVWASAPIRSNTEAFFGQGTRLTVV.

This clone was seen a single time. The V gene is TRBV5-1, the J gene TRBJ1-4; 9 bases align to TRBD1. The CDR3 covers 16 residues. The J segment lost 0 bases and the V segment lost 0 bases, leaving 0 bases of the junction unmatched. Germline assignment: CDR1 SGHRS and CDR2 YFSETQ. CDR3 region: CASSLGQGATNEKLFF. DNA for the CDR3: TGCGCCAGCAGCTTGGGACAGGGGGCAACTAATGAAAAACTGTTTTTT. The complete variable domain, with remaining parts taken from reference TRBV5-1 and TRBJ1-4, reads KAGVTQTPRYLIKTRGQQVTLSCSPISGHRSVSWYQQTPGQGLQFLFEYFSETQRNKGNFPGRFSGRQFSNSRSEMNVSTLELGDSALYLCASSLGQGATNEKLFFGSGTQLSVL.

The genes are TRBV28 and TRBJ2-7; 7 bases are a match to TRBD1. Germline V lookup: CDR1 MDHEN, CDR2 SYDVKM. The CDR3 is 10 residues long. The CDR3 spells CASSFGTASV. In nucleotides, the CDR3 is TGTGCCAGCAGTTTTGGGACAGCATCGGTC.

The CDR3 loop is CASSLAGMNTEAFF. The CDR3 nucleotides are TGTGCCAGCAGCTTGGCAGGGATGAACACTGAAGCTTTCTTT. This rearrangement joins TRBV5-4 to TRBJ1-1; a weak D match, TRBD1 (5 bases). CDR3 length equals 14 residues. V lost 0 bases to trimming and J lost 0 bases, with 6 bases between them. In germline, CDR1 is SGHNT, CDR2 YYREEE (reference sequence).

The CDR3 DNA is TGTGCCAGCAGTAAAATAGCGGGGGGGACCACCGGGGAGCTGTTTTTT. It codes for CASSKIAGGTTGELFF. V gene TRBV28 combines with J gene TRBJ2-2; 11 positions match TRBD2. The CDR3 spans 16 residues. The V gene end was trimmed by 5 bases and the J gene end by 4 bases; junction bases not matched to a gene: 6. Germline assignment: CDR1 MDHEN and CDR2 SYDVKM.

The rearrangement joins TRBV4-1 to TRBJ1-5; 10 bases are a match to TRBD1. V shed 0 bases, J shed 5 bases, and the junction held 1 base outside the gene matches. This CDR3 has 15 amino acids. Germline V gives CDR1 MGHRA, CDR2 YSYEKL. CDR3: CASSQDGTGDQPQHF. In DNA form, the CDR3 reads TGCGCCAGCAGCCAAGATGGGACAGGGGATCAGCCCCAGCATTTT.

This chain links TRBV29-1 with TRBJ2-2, with TRBD2 matching over 8 bases. The CDR3 spans 13 residues. CDR1 is SQVTM and CDR2 is ANQGSEA in the germline V gene. In DNA form, the CDR3 reads TGCAGTGTTCTCTGGCGGGGGGCCGGGGAGCTGTTTTTT. This sequence encodes CSVLWRGAGELFF.

J is TRBJ1-1 and V is TRBV4-1, with a possible D match to TRBD1 (6 bases). Looked up from germline, CDR1 is MGHRA and CDR2 is YSYEKL. V was clipped by 0 bases and J by 1 base, with 12 bases between them. The CDR3 spans 16 residues. CDR3 sequence (DNA): TGCGCCAGCAGCCAAGATCAAGGGGGTCGGAACACTGAAGCTTTCTTT. Translating gives CASSQDQGGRNTEAFF.

A note on this clone: The same CDR3 can be traced to other DNA sequences in this sample. V gene TRBV18 combines with J gene TRBJ2-5, with D tentatively TRBD1 (7 bases). The V gene lost 2 bases and the J gene lost 2 bases, with 9 bases spanning the gap. Germline loops: CDR1 KGHSH, CDR2 LQKENI. The CDR3 contains 14 residues. The chain's CDR3 is CASSPAGGQETQYF. Here the CDR3 DNA reads TGTGCCAGCTCACCAGCAGGGGGGCAAGAGACCCAGTACTTC.

The V and J genes are TRBV2 and TRBJ1-4; 7 bases match TRBD1. CDR1 is SNHLY and CDR2 is FYNNEI in the germline V gene. The CDR3 is 15 residues long. V trimming: 1 base; J trimming: 8 bases; junction bases outside the gene matches: 7. Here the CDR3 DNA reads TGTGCCAGCAGTGAAGGGACAGGCCGAGGGGAAAAACTGTTTTTT. Its translation: CASSEGTGRGEKLFF.

The chain carries TRBV6-2 or TRBV6-3 and TRBJ1-6; maybe TRBD1 (5 bases). CDR3 length: 15 amino acids. The ends were cut back, 5 bases at V and 6 bases at J, with 14 bases in the middle. The germline gives CDR1 MNHEY, CDR2 SVGEGT. The CDR3 protein is CASSDLGLTNSPLHF. The CDR3 DNA sequence: TGTGCCAGCAGTGATTTGGGACTCACTAATTCACCCCTCCACTTT.

The J gene is TRBJ1-4, the V gene TRBV5-4, with TRBD1 matching 10 bases. The germline CDR1 and CDR2 sequences are SGHNT and YYREEE (reference sequence). The CDR3 totals 17 residues. V was pared by 4 bases and J by 0 bases, with 6 bases of the junction left unmatched. The CDR3 nucleotides are TGTGCCAGCAGCCCCGGACAGGGGGGAGCAACTAATGAAAAACTGTTTTTT. Residues: CASSPGQGGATNEKLFF.

This clone was observed a handful of times. The chain uses TRBV24-1 and TRBJ2-3; 12 nucleotides agree with TRBD2. The ends lost 6 bases at V and 2 bases at J; junction bases unmatched: 11. The CDR3 covers 18 residues. Germline assignment: CDR1 KGHDR and CDR2 SFDVKD. CDR3 sequence reads: CATSNGGLAGPSTDTQYF. The CDR3 DNA reads TGTGCCACCAGTAATGGTGGACTAGCGGGACCTTCCACAGATACGCAGTATTTT.

The chain joins TRBV7-2 to TRBJ1-1; 7 nucleotides line up with TRBD1. CDR1 and CDR2 (germline): SGHTA, FQGNSA. V lost 4 bases to trimming and J lost 6 bases; unmatched junction nucleotides: 2. The CDR3 is made up of 12 amino acids. CDR3 in DNA: TGTGCCAGCAGCTCCCAGGGGGCTGAAGCTTTCTTT. Its translation is CASSSQGAEAFF.

This chain uses TRBV4-2 with TRBJ2-7; weak D call: TRBD2 (6 bases). V lost 3 bases to trimming and J lost 2 bases, with 14 bases between them. Germline lookup yields CDR1 LGHNA and CDR2 YNFKEQ. This CDR3 comprises 15 residues. The CDR3 spells CASSQEGQGAYEQYF. CDR3 nucleotides: TGTGCCAGCAGCCAGGAGGGCCAAGGAGCCTACGAGCAGTACTTC.